This T cell receptor (beta chain) was retrieved from a study of cytomegalovirus exposure and HLA in healthy donors. General study results and limits: Among TCR beta chains, those listed as cytomegalovirus-associated numbered around 160.

With respect to this clone: Antigen unknown.

The CDR3 sequence is 16 residues long. With 7 bases clipped from V and 5 bases from J, the junction kept 17 bases outside the gene matches. Germline V lookup: CDR1 SGHNT, CDR2 YYREEE (reference sequence). TCRdb's copy holds only in-frame clones and misses some; the assay was immunoSEQ multiplex PCR. The table records roughly 130,000 clones, over 85% of them present only once. The genes are TRBV5-4 and TRBJ2-5; TRBD1 aligns across 7 bases. This sequence originates from a young man in good health and CMV-seronegative. The sample taken for sequencing was PBMCs. The CDR3 reads CASSRTTDPGGETQYF. CDR3 DNA sequence: TGTGCCAGCTCAAGAACGACGGACCCAGGGGGTGAGACCCAGTACTTC.